This TCR beta chain was observed in a study of regulatory T cells in long-lasting Graves disease. Described time point: newly diagnosed GD, antithyroid drugs for less than 3 months. Preparation of the TCR library used RNA extracted from PBMCs. CDR1 is SNHLY, CDR2 FYNNEI, per germline. The CDR3 length is 12 residues. Trimming pared 3 bases from V and 2 bases from J, leaving 5 bases between. The sample holds many counts of this clonotype. The antigen remains unidentified. The authors built TCR beta libraries using iRepertoire HTBI primers and Arm-PCR of CDR3 regions. MiXCR, applied by TCRdb to the multiplex PCR reads, yields one record per CDR3 protein. This table has about 320,000 distinct CDR3 sequences, 15% to 20% appearing once. The study's findings and limits: Thyroid tissue went unexamined; only peripheral blood was analyzed.

Sequenced material: peripheral blood mononuclear cells (PBMCs), taken at new diagnosis, from a patient treated with antithyroid drugs. The sequence derives from a female donor with Graves disease. The J gene is TRBJ2-7, the V gene TRBV2; D is ambiguous. The CDR3 region has the DNA TGTGCCAGCAGTGAGAGTCCCTACGAGCAGTACTTC. This gives the protein CASSESPYEQYF.